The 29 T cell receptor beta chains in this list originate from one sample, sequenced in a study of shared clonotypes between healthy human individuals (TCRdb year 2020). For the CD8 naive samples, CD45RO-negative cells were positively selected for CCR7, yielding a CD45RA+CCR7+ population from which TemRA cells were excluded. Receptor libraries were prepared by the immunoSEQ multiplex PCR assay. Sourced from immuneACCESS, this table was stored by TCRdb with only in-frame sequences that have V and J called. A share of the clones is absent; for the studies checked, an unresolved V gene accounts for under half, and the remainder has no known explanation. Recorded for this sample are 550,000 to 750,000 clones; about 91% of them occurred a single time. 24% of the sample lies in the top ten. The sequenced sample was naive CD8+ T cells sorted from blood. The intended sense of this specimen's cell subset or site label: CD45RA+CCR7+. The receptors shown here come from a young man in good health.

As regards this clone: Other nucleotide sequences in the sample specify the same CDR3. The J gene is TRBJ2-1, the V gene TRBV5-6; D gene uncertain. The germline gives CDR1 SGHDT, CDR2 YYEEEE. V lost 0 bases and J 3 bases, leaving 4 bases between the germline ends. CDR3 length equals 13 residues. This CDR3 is CASSLGFYNEQFF. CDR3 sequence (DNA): TGTGCCAGCAGCTTGGGCTTCTACAATGAGCAGTTCTTC.

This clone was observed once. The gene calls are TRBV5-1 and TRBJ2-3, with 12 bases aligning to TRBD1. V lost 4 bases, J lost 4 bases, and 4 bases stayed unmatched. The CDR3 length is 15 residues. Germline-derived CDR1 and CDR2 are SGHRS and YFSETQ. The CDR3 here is CASSGDRGLADTQYF. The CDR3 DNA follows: TGCGCCAGCAGCGGGGACAGGGGGCTCGCAGATACGCAGTATTTT.

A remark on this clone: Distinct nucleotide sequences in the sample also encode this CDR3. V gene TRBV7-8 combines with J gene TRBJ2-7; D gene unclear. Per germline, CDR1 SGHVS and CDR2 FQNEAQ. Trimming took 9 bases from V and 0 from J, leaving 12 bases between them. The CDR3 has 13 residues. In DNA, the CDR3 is TGTGCCAGTCGACCCAGGAGCTCCTACGAGCAGTACTTC. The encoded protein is CASRPRSSYEQYF.

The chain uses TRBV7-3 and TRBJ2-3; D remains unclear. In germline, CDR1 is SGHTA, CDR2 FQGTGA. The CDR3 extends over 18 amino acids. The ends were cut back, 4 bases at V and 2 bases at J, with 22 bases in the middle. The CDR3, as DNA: TGTGCCAGCAGCTCCCACCCCCCCAAGATCCTCTTCACAGATACGCAGTATTTT. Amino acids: CASSSHPPKILFTDTQYF.

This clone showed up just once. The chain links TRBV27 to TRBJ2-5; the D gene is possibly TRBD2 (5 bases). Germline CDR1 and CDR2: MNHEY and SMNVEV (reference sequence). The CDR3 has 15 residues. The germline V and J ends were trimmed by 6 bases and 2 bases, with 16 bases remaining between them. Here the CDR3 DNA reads TGTGCCAGCAGAACCCTATCTAGCAGTCAAGAGACCCAGTACTTC. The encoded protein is CASRTLSSSQETQYF.

This CDR3 is CASSSGNYNEQFF. CDR3 coding DNA: TGTGCCAGCAGCTCAGGGAACTACAATGAGCAGTTCTTC. The J gene is TRBJ2-1, the V gene TRBV5-6; D is perhaps TRBD1 (5 bases). The length of the CDR3 is 13 residues. CDR1 and CDR2 from the germline V gene are SGHDT and YYEEEE. Deletions cut 3 bases from V and 3 bases from J, with 7 bases between.

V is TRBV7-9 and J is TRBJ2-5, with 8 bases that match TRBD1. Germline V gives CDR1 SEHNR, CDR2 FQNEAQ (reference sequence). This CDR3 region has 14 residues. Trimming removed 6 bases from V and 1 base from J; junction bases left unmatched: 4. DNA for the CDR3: TGTGCCAGCAGATCCGGGACAGGCCAAGAGACCCAGTACTTC. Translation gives CASRSGTGQETQYF.

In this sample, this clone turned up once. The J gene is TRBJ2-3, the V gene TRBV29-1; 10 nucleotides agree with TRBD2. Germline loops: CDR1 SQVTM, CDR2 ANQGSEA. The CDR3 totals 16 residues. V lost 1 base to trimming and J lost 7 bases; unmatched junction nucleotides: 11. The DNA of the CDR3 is TGCAGCGTTGAAGCGTGGGAGCGGGAGGGCCCAAATACGCAGTATTTT. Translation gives CSVEAWEREGPNTQYF.

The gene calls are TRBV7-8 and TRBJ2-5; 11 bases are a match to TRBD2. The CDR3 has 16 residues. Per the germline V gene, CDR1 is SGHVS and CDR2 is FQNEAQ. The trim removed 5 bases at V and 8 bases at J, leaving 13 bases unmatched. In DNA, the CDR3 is TGTGCCAGCAGCCCGGACCTAGCGGGGGGAGATGATACCCAGTACTTC. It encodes CASSPDLAGGDDTQYF.

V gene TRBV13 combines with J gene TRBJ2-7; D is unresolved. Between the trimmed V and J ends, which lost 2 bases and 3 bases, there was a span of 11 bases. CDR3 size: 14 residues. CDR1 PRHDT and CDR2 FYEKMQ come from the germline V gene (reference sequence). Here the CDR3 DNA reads TGTGCCAGCAGCTTAAGTGTTTACCTCTACGAGCAGTACTTC. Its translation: CASSLSVYLYEQYF.

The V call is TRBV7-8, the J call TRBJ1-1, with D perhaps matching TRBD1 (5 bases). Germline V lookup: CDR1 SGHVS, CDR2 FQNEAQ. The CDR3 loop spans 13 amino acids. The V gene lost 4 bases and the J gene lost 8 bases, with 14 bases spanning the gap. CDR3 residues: CASSSRSGFEAFF. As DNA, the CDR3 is TGTGCCAGCAGCTCCCGATCAGGGTTCGAAGCTTTCTTT.

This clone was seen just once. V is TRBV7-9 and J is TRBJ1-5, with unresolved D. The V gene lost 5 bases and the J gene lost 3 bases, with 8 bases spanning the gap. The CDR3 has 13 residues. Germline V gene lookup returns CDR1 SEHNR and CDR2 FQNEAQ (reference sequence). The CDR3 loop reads CASSPNYNQPQHF. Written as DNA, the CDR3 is TGTGCCAGCAGCCCCAACTACAATCAGCCCCAGCATTTT.

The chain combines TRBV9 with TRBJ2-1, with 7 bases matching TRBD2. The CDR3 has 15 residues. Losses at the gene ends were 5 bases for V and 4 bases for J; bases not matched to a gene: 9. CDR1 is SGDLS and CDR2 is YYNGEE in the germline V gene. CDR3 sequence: CASSLPGAGYNEQFF. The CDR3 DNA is TGTGCCAGCAGTCTTCCCGGAGCGGGGTACAATGAGCAGTTCTTC.

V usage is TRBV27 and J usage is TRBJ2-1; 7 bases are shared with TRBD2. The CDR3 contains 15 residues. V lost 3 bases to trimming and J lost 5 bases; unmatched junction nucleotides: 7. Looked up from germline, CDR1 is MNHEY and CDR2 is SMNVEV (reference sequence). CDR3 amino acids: CASSLAGAVNNEQFF. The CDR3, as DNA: TGTGCCAGCAGTTTGGCGGGAGCGGTTAACAATGAGCAGTTCTTC.

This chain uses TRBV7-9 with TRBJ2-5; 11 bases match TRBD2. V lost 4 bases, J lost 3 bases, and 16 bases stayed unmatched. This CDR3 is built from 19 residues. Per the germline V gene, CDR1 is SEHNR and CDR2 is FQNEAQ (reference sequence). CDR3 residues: CASSYMERGTSGLKETQYF. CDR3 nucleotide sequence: TGTGCCAGCAGCTACATGGAGAGGGGGACTAGCGGACTGAAAGAGACCCAGTACTTC.

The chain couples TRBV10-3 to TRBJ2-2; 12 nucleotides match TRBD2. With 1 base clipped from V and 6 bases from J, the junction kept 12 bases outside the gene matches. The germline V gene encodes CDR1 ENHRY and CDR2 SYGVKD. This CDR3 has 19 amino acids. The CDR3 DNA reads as TGTGCCATCAGTGAGTGGAGACTAGCGGGAGAAGGAATGTCCGGGGAGCTGTTTTTT. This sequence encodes CAISEWRLAGEGMSGELFF.

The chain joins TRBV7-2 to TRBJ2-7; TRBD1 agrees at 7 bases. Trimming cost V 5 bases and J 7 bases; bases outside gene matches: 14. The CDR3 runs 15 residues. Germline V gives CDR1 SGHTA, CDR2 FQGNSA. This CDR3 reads CASSPGMTGPGEQYF. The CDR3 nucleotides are TGTGCCAGCAGCCCAGGGATGACAGGGCCGGGAGAGCAGTACTTC. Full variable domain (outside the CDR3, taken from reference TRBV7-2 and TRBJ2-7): GAGVSQSPSNKVTEKGKDVELRCDPISGHTALYWYRQSLGQGLEFLIYFQGNSAPDKSGLPSDRFSAERTGGSVSTLTIQRTQQEDSAVYLCASSPGMTGPGEQYFGPGTRLTVT.

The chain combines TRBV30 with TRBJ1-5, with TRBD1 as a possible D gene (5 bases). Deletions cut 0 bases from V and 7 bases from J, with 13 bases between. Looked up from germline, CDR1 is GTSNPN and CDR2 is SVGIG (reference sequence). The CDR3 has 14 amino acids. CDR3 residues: CAWSVLGGRQPQHF. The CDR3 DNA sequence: TGTGCCTGGAGTGTACTGGGGGGACGACAGCCCCAGCATTTT. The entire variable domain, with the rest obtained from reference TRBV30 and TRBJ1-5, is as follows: SQTIHQWPATLVQPVGSPLSLECTVEGTSNPNLYWYRQAAGRGLQLLFYSVGIGQISSEVPQNLSASRPQDRQFILSSKKLLLSDSGFYLCAWSVLGGRQPQHFGDGTRLSIL.

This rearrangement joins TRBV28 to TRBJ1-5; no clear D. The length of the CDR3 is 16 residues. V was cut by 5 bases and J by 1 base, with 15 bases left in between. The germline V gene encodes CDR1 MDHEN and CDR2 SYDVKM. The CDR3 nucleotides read TGTGCCAGCAGTGACGGAATAGGGTCGAGCAATCAGCCCCAGCATTTT. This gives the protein CASSDGIGSSNQPQHF.

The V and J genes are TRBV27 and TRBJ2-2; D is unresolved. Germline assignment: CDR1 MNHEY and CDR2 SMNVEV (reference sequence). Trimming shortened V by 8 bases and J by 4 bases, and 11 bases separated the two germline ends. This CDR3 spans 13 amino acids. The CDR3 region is CASRPTFTGELFF. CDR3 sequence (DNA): TGTGCCAGCCGTCCCACCTTCACCGGGGAGCTGTTTTTT.

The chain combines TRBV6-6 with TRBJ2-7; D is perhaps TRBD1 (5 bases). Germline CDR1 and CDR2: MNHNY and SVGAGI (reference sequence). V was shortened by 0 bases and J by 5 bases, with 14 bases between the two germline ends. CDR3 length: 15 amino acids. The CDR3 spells CASSYSTPGYHEQYF. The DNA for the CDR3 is TGTGCCAGCAGTTACTCGACGCCAGGGTACCACGAGCAGTACTTC.

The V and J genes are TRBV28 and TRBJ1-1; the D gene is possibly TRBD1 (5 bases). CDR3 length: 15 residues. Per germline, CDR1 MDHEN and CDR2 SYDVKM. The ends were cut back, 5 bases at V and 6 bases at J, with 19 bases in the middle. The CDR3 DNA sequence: TGTGCCAGCAGTGGCGACCTCGGGGTAGGGGCTGAAGCTTTCTTT. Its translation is CASSGDLGVGAEAFF.

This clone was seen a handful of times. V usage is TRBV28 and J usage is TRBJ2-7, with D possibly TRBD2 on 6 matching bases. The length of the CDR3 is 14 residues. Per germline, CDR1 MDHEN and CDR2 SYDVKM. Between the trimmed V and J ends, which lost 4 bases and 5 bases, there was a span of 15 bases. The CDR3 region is CASSWLEGSNEQYF. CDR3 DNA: TGTGCCAGCAGTTGGCTGGAGGGTTCGAACGAGCAGTACTTC. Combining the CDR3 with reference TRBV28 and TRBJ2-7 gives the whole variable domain DVKVTQSSRYLVKRTGEKVFLECVQDMDHENMFWYRQDPGLGLRLIYFSYDVKMKEKGDIPEGYSVSREKKERFSLILESASTNQTSMYLCASSWLEGSNEQYFGPGTRLTVT.

CDR3 bases: TGTGCCAGCAGTTTCGAAGGGGGAATAGCAGATACGCAGTATTTT. Its translation: CASSFEGGIADTQYF. The chain carries TRBV28 and TRBJ2-3; D might be TRBD1 (6 bases). This CDR3 is built from 15 residues. V was trimmed by 3 bases and J by 4 bases, leaving 14 bases between them. CDR1 and CDR2 (germline): MDHEN, SYDVKM.

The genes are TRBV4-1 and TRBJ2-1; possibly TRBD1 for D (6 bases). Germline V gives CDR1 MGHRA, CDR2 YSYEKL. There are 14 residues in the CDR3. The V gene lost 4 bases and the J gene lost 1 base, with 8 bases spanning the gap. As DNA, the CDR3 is TGCGCCAGCAGCCCTCAGGGGTCCTACAATGAGCAGTTCTTC. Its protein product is CASSPQGSYNEQFF.

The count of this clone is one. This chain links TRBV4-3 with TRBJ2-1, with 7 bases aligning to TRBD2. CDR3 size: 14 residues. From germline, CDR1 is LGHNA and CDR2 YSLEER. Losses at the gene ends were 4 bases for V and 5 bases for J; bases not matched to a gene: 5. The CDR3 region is CASSLRAGNNEQFF. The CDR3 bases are TGCGCCAGCAGCCTCAGAGCGGGAAACAATGAGCAGTTCTTC.

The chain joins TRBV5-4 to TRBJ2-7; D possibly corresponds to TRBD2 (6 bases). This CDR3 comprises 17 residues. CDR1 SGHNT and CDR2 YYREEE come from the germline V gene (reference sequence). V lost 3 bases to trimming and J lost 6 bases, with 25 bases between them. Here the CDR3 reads CASSSRGSGLRDSEQYF. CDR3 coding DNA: TGTGCCAGCAGCTCACGGGGCTCGGGACTCCGAGACTCCGAGCAGTACTTC. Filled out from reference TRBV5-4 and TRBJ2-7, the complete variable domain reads ETGVTQSPTHLIKTRGQQVTLRCSSQSGHNTVSWYQQALGQGPQFIFQYYREEENGRGNFPPRFSGLQFPNYSSELNVNALELDDSALYLCASSSRGSGLRDSEQYFGPGTRLTVT.

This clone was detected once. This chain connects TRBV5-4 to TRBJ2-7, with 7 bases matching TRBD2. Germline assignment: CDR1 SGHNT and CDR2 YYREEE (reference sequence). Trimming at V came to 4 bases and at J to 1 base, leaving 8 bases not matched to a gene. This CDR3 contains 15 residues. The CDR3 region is CASSRGGLTSYEQYF. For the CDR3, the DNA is TGTGCCAGCAGCCGCGGGGGACTAACGTCCTACGAGCAGTACTTC.

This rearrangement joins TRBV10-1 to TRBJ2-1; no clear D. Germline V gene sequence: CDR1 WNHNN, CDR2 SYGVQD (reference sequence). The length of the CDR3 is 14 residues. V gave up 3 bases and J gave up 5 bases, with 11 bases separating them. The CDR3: CASSDYSSHNEQFF. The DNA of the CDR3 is TGCGCCAGCAGTGACTACTCGAGCCACAATGAGCAGTTCTTC.